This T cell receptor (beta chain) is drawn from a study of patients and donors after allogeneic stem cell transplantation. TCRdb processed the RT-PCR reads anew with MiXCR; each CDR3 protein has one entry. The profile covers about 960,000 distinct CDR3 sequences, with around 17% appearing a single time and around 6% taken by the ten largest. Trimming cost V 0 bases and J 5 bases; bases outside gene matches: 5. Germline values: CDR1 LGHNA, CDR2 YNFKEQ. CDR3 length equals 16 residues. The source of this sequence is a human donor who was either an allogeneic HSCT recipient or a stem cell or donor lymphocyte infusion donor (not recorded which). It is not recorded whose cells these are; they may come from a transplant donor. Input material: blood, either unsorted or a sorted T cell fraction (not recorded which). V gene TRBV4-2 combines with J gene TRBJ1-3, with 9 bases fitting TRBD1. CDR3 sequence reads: CASSQETGGYRNTIYF. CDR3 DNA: TGTGCCAGCAGCCAAGAAACAGGGGGCTATAGAAACACCATATATTTT.